Listed below are T cell receptor beta chains from one sample, sequenced in a study of T cells in Graves' hyperthyroidism and ophthalmopathy. TCRdb re-analysed the multiplex PCR reads in MiXCR, keeping a single row per CDR3 protein. The sample includes roughly 400,000 distinct CDR3 sequences, around 14% of them seen just once. The sequencing input was blood. The receptors stem from a young woman with Graves' hyperthyroidism that later progressed to Graves' ophthalmopathy. Each CDR3 is given without its conserved first and last residue. A D gene is named only where the DNA matches it firmly.

TRBJ2-1,TRBV4-1,TRBD2,ASSQDGVAGSNEQF
TRBJ1-5,TRBV7-2,-,ASSPVGGHQPQH
TRBJ2-3,TRBV20-1,TRBD2,SASGRASDTQY
TRBJ1-4,TRBV24-1,-,ATSDDNEKLF
TRBJ2-2,TRBV11-2,-,ASRRLAGELF
TRBJ2-7,TRBV20-1,TRBD2,SASGGRIYEQY
TRBJ2-7,TRBV9,-,ASSVDGNPVSVQY
TRBJ2-1,TRBV28,TRBD2,ALGRGTQLSTYNEQF
TRBJ2-7,TRBV20-1,-,TTQGEGALYEQY
TRBJ2-1,TRBV11-3,TRBD2,ASSLEILAGPNNEQF
TRBJ1-2,TRBV10-3,-,AISEQGGSYYGYT
TRBJ1-2,TRBV28,-,ASSQGRPPNYGYT
TRBJ2-1,TRBV9,-,ASSVDGSKYNEQF
TRBJ2-7,TRBV2,-,ASTLYRPRDGSYEQY
TRBJ1-2,TRBV27,TRBD1,ASSLGQGFYGYT
TRBJ2-1,TRBV28,-,ASSLGELNYNEQF
TRBJ1-1,TRBV27,-,ASSLYVPALNTEAF
TRBJ2-1,TRBV11-2,TRBD2,ASSLAARGGRVMHEQF
TRBJ2-7,TRBV28,TRBD2,ASSLIAGDHEQY
TRBJ2-1,TRBV24-1,TRBD1,ATSDGQGWNNEQF
TRBJ1-5,TRBV28,-,ASSPAGGGFSQPQH
TRBJ2-7,TRBV29-1,TRBD2,SVESDRTSGTPYEQY
TRBJ2-7,TRBV20-1,TRBD2,SARASGSHEQY
TRBJ2-3,TRBV6-2/TRBV6-3,TRBD2,ASSFGTSGGTDTQY
TRBJ2-5,TRBV7-9,-,ASSLHLVTQETQY
TRBJ2-5,TRBV7-9,TRBD2,ASRPTSGSRETQY
TRBJ1-1,TRBV5-1,-,ASSLGVSQGAF
TRBJ2-5,TRBV28,-,ASSYEKETQY
TRBJ1-2,TRBV2,-,ASRGDGNYGYT
TRBJ1-3,TRBV7-9,-,ASSPQGRGRPGNTIY
TRBJ2-1,TRBV20-1,TRBD2,SAQKPGLVFEQF
TRBJ1-5,TRBV20-1,-,SATVPNQPQH
TRBJ2-2,TRBV14,-,ASSPYNRVSTGELF
TRBJ2-3,TRBV6-1,-,ASTPIGRLSTDTQY
TRBJ2-3,TRBV7-9,TRBD2,ASSLADGSTDTQY
TRBJ2-7,TRBV6-1,TRBD1,ASSTRDRRLPYEQY
TRBJ2-5,TRBV12-3/TRBV12-4,-,ASSFDIPGTQY
TRBJ2-1,TRBV27,-,ASSFRNLYNEQF
TRBJ2-6,TRBV13,-,ASSLNSGYGVGANVLT
TRBJ2-7,TRBV13,-,ASRAGLKGGYEQY
TRBJ2-2,TRBV15,-,ATSSDKTGELF
TRBJ2-5,TRBV4-1,TRBD1,ASSQVGRGRGETQY
TRBJ2-1,TRBV12-3/TRBV12-4,TRBD1,ASSGQGANEQF
TRBJ2-7,TRBV20-1,TRBD2,SAVERGPYEQY
TRBJ2-1,TRBV28,TRBD2,ASSRFTLSLAGEKF
TRBJ1-2,TRBV27,TRBD1,ASREWTGSSNYGYT
TRBJ1-3,TRBV12-3/TRBV12-4,-,ASSYLSWVDTIY
TRBJ2-3,TRBV5-1,-,ASSFQLITDTQY
TRBJ2-2,TRBV30,TRBD2,AWSVVLGGRGETGELF
TRBJ2-7,TRBV4-1,-,ASSPVSTYEQY